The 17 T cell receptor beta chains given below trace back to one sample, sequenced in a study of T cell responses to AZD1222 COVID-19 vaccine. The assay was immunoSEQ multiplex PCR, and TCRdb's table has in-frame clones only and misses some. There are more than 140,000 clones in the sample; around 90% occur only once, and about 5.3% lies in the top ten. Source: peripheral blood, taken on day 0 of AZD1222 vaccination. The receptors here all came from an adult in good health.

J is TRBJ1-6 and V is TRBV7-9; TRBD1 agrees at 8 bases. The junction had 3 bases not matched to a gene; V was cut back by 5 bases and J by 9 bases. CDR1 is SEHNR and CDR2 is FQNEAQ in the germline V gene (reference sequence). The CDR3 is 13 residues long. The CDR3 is CASSPGQGSPLHF. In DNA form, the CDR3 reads TGTGCCAGCAGCCCCGGACAGGGTTCACCCCTCCACTTT. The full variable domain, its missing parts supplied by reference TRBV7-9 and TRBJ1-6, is DTGVSQNPRHKITKRGQNVTFRCDPISEHNRLYWYRQTLGQGPEFLTYFQNEAQLEKSRLLSDRFSAERPKGSFSTLEIQRTEQGDSAMYLCASSPGQGSPLHFGNGTRLTVT.

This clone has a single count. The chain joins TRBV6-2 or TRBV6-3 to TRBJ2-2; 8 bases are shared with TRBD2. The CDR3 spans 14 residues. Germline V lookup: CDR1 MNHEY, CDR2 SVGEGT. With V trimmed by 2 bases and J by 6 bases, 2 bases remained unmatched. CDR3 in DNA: TGTGCCAGCAGTTACAGCGGGAGACCCGGGGAGCTGTTTTTT. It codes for CASSYSGRPGELFF.

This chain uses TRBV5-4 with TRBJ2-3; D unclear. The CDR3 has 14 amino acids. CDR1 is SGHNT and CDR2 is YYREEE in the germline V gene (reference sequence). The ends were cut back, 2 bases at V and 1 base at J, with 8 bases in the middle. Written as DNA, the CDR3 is TGTGCCAGCAGCTTTACGATCGGCACAGATACGCAGTATTTT. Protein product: CASSFTIGTDTQYF.

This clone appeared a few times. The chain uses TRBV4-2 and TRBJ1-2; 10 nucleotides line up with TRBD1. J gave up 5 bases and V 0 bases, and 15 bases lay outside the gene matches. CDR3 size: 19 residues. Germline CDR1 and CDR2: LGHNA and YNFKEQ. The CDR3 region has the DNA TGTGCCAGCAGCCAAGATGAAGCCCAGGGACAGGGGAGGAGTTATGGCTACACCTTC. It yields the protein CASSQDEAQGQGRSYGYTF.

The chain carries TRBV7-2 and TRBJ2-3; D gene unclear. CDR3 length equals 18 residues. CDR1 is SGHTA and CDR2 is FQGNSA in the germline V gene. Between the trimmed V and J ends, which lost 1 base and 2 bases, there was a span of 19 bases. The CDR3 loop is CASSLVSGGQPFTDTQYF. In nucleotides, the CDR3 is TGTGCCAGCAGCTTAGTGAGTGGCGGCCAACCCTTCACAGATACGCAGTATTTT.

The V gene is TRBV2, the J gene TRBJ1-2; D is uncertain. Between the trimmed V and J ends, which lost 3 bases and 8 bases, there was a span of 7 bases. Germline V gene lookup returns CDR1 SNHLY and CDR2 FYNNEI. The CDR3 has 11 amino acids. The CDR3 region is CASSDGRGYTF. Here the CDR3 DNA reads TGTGCCAGCAGTGATGGTAGAGGCTACACCTTC.

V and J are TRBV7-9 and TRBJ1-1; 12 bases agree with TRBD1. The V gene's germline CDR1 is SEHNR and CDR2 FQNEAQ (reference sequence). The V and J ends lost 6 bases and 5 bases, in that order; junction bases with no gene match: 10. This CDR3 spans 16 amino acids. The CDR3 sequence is CASSFGTGGRGTEAFF. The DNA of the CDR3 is TGTGCCAGCAGTTTCGGGACAGGGGGCAGGGGAACTGAAGCTTTCTTT.

This CDR3 reads CAISETGRAYQPQHF. The DNA of the CDR3 is TGTGCCATCAGTGAGACCGGCAGGGCCTATCAGCCCCAGCATTTT. J is TRBJ1-5 and V is TRBV10-3; possible D gene TRBD1, 5 bases. V lost 2 bases and J lost 5, with 13 bases in between. Germline CDR1 ENHRY, CDR2 SYGVKD. The CDR3 totals 15 residues.

CDR3 coding DNA: TGTGCCAGCAGTTTAGTAGCGGGAGTCGAAGAGACCCAGTACTTC. It translates to CASSLVAGVEETQYF. The chain recombines TRBV27 with TRBJ2-5; 9 bases match TRBD2. The CDR3 has 15 amino acids. J was trimmed by 3 bases and V by 2 bases; bases with no gene match: 4. Germline loops: CDR1 MNHEY, CDR2 SMNVEV (reference sequence).

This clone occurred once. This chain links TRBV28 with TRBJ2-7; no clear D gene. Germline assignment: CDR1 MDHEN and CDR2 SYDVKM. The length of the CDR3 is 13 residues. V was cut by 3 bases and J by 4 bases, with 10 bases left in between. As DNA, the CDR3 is TGTGCCAGCAGTTTCCATCCGGGTTACGAGCAGTACTTC. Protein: CASSFHPGYEQYF.

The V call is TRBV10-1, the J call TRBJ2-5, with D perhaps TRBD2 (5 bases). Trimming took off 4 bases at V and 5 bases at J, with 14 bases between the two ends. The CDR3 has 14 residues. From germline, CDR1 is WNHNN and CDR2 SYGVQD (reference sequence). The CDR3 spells CASSVRADEETQYF. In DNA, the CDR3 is TGCGCCAGCAGTGTGAGGGCCGATGAGGAGACCCAGTACTTC.

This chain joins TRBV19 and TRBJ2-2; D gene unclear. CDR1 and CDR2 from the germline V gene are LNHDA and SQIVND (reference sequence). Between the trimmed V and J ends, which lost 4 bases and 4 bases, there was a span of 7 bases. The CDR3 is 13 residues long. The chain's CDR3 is CASSTRITGELFF. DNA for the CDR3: TGTGCCAGTAGTACAAGAATCACCGGGGAGCTGTTTTTT.

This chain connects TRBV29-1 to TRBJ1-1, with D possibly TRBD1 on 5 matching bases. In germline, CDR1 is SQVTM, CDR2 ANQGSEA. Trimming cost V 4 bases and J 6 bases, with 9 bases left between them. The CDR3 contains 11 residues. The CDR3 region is CSVGGPAEAFF. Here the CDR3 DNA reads TGCAGCGTTGGGGGCCCCGCTGAAGCTTTCTTT.

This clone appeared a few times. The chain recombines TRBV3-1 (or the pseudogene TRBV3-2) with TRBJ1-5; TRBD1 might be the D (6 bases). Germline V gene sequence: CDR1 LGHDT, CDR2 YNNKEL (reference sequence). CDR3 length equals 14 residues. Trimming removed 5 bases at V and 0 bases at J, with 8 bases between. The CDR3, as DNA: TGTGCCAGCAGCAAACAGGGTAGCAATCAGCCCCAGCATTTT. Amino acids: CASSKQGSNQPQHF.

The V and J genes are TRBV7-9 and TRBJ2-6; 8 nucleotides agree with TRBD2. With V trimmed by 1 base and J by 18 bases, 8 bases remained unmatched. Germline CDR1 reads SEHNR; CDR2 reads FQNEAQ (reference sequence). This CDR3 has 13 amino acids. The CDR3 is CASSLEGEREKTF. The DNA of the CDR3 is TGTGCCAGCAGCTTAGAAGGAGAGCGGGAGAAGACTTTC.

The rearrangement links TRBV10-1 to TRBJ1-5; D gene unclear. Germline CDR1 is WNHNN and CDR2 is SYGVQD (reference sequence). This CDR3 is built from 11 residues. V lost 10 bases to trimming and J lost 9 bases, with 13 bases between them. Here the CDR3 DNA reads TGCGCCACCCGGGGTTTAGGGCCCCAGCATTTT. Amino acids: CATRGLGPQHF.

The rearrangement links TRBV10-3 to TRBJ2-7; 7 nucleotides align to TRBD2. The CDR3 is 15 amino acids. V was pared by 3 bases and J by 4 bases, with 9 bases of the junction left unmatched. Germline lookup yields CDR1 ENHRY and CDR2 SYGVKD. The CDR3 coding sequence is TGTGCCATCAGTGAAGTTGGAGGGAGGGAGTACGAGCAGTACTTC. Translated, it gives CAISEVGGREYEQYF.